This T cell receptor (beta chain) appears in the sequencing data of a study of blood T cell repertoires in COVID-19. Study at large: The United States, Italy and Spain provided the acute and convalescent COVID-19 samples. T cells, B-cell-depleted T cells, or PBMCs supplied cDNA or gDNA.

Here immunoSEQ multiplex PCR was the method, and the copy in TCRdb shows in-frame clones only, minus some. The top ten clones hold roughly a sixth of a sample with about 250,000 clones, over 75% of them seen once. Symptom resolution, clearance, or two negative PCRs marked donors in Cohort 3 as recovered. CDR1 and CDR2 (germline): SNHLY, FYNNEI. The length of the CDR3 is 13 residues. The junction had 5 bases not matched to a gene; V was cut back by 9 bases and J by 1 base. The gene calls are TRBV2 and TRBJ2-7; TRBD1 aligns across 8 bases. The specimen was PBMCs or T cells enriched from blood (not recorded which). This sequence was found in a man younger than 35 who had recovered from COVID-19. For the CDR3, the DNA is TGTGCCAGGAGACAGGGGAGTTCCTACGAGCAGTACTTC. This sequence encodes CARRQGSSYEQYF. Using reference TRBV2 and TRBJ2-7 for the parts outside the CDR3, the full variable domain is EPEVTQTPSHQVTQMGQEVILRCVPISNHLYFYWYRQILGQKVEFLVSFYNNEISEKSEIFDDQFSVERPDGSNFTLKIRSTKLEDSAMYFCARRQGSSYEQYFGPGTRLTVT.